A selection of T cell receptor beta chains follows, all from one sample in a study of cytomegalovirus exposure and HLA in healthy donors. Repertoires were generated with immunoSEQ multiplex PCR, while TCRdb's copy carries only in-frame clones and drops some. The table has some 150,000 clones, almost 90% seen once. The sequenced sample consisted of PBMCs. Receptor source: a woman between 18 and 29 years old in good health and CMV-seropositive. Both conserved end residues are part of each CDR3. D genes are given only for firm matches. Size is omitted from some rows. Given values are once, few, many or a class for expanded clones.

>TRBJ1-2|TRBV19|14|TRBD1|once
TGTGCCAGTTTTACCGGGACAGGCCTTTCCGGCTACACCTTC
CASFTGTGLSGYTF
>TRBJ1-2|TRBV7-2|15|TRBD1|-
TGTGCCAGCAGCTTAAAGGCAGGGGGCAACTATGGCTACACCTTC
CASSLKAGGNYGYTF
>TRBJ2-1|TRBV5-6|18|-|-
TGTGCCAGCAGCGTACTCCGGGACTCCTCTTCGAGGCGCAATGAGCAGTTCTTC
CASSVLRDSSSRRNEQFF
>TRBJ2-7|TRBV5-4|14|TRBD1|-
TGTGCCAGCAGCTTGGACAGGGGCTTGTACGAGCAGTACTTC
CASSLDRGLYEQYF
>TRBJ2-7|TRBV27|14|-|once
TGTGCCAGCAGTTATAGATCTGTCTCCTACGAGCAGTACTTC
CASSYRSVSYEQYF
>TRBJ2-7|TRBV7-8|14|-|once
TGTGCCAGCAGCTTAAGGGAGGCCGCCCACGAGCAGTACTTC
CASSLREAAHEQYF
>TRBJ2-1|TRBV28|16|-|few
TGTGCCAGCAGCGTGGAAGCGATTTTCTCCTACAATGAGCAGTTCTTC
CASSVEAIFSYNEQFF
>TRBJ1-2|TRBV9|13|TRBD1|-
TGTGCCAGCAGCGAAACAGCCGGGACAGCGAAAACCTTC
CASSETAGTAKTF
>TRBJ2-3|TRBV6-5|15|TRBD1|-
TGTGCCAGCAGTTACGGGACAGGACGCACGGATACGCAGTATTTT
CASSYGTGRTDTQYF
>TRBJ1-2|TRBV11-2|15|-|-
TGTGCCAGCAGCGTCGGGACACTGGGGGACTATGGCTACACCTTC
CASSVGTLGDYGYTF
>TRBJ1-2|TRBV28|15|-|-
TGTGCCAGCAGTTTATTCCAGGCTACTAACTATGGCTACACCTTC
CASSLFQATNYGYTF
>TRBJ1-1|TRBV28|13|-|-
TGTGCCAGCAGTTTAGGGCAGGTGTCGCAAACTTTCTTT
CASSLGQVSQTFF
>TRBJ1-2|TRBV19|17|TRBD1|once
TGTGCCAGTAGTAACTTTGGCAGGGGGCAGGGAGACTATGGCTACACCTTC
CASSNFGRGQGDYGYTF
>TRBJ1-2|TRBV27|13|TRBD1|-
TGTGCCAGCAGCAGGGACAGGGACTATGGCTACACCTTC
CASSRDRDYGYTF
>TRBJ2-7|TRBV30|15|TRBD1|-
TGTGCCTGGAGTGTACCGGACAGGTACTCCTACGAGCAGTACTTC
CAWSVPDRYSYEQYF
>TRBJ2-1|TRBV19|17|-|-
TGTGCCAGTAGTATAGATGATGGAACTAGCCCCTGGAATGAGCAGTTCTTC
CASSIDDGTSPWNEQFF
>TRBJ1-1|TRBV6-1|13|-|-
TGTGCCAGCAGTCTGGCAGGGTTCTCTGAAGCTTTCTTT
CASSLAGFSEAFF
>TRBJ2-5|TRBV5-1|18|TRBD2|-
TGCGCCAGCAGCTTGGGAAGGTTTGGGACTAGGGTGGAGGAGACCCAGTACTTC
CASSLGRFGTRVEETQYF
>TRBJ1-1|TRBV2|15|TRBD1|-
TGTGCCAGCAGTGAAGTGGACAGGGGCGGCACTGAAGCTTTCTTT
CASSEVDRGGTEAFF
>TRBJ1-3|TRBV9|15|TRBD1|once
TGTGCCAGCAGCGTAGCAGGGGGGCCGGCGAACACCATATATTTT
CASSVAGGPANTIYF
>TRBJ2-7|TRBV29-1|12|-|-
TGCAGCGTTGAAGGCTGGGCGGGGGAGCAGTACTTC
CSVEGWAGEQYF
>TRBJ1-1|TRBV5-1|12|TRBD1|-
TGCGCCAGCAGCTTGCCAGGGGGGGAAGCTTTCTTT
CASSLPGGEAFF
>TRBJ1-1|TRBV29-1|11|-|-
TGCAGCGTTGAAGCGCGGGATGAAGCTTTCTTT
CSVEARDEAFF
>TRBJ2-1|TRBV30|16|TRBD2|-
TGTGCCTGGAGTCTTCGTAGCGGGAGGGTCTACAATGAGCAGTTCTTC
CAWSLRSGRVYNEQFF
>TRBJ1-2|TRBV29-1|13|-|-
TGCAGCGACCTGGGGGGTCGTCCCTATGGCTACACCTTC
CSDLGGRPYGYTF
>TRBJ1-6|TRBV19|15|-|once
TGTGCCACCCATAGCGGGGTCCGAGAAAATTCACCCCTCCACTTT
CATHSGVRENSPLHF
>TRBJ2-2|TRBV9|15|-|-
TGTGCCAGCAGCCCCATTCAGGGAAAAGCCGGGGAGCTGTTTTTT
CASSPIQGKAGELFF
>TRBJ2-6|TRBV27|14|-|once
TGTGCCAGCAGTCTAGTCTCTGGGGCCAACGTCCTGACTTTC
CASSLVSGANVLTF